This passage covers 30 T cell receptor beta chains from one sample sequenced in a study of blood T cells in healthy people across ages. The authors ran a second PCR of about 7 to 11 cycles using a sample-barcoded 5' primer and a J-beta primer mix. Each CDR3 protein gets one entry after TCRdb re-called the 5' RACE reads with MiXCR. The sample carries over 700,000 distinct CDR3 sequences, 20% to 30% recorded once. These data also formed part of another study, on T cells of mothers and their children.

The sample comprised blood. The origin of the receptors is a boy younger than 18 in good health.

The chain joins TRBV12-3 or TRBV12-4 to TRBJ2-7; 7 nucleotides match TRBD1. The CDR3 loop spans 12 amino acids. V shed 8 bases and J 4 bases; nucleotides not matched to a gene: 5. The CDR3 bases are TGTGCCAGCGCCGAACAGGGGTACGAGCAGTACTTC. This sequence encodes CASAEQGYEQYF.

There are a few counts of this clonotype. The rearrangement joins TRBV2 to TRBJ2-7; 9 nucleotides agree with TRBD2. The J call is uncertain, as TRBJ2-1 better fits the DNA end. CDR1 is SNHLY, CDR2 FYNNEI, per germline. There are 14 residues in the CDR3. The CDR3 DNA reads as TGTGCCAGCAGTCTGGAGGTAGCGGGAGTTGAGCAGTTCTTC. Translating it yields CASSLEVAGVEQFF.

The rearrangement joins TRBV24-1 to TRBJ1-1, with D uncertain. The V and J ends lost 9 bases and 4 bases respectively, with 8 bases between them. Germline-derived CDR1 and CDR2 are KGHDR and SFDVKD. This CDR3 region has 11 residues. The CDR3 sequence: CATAWGTEAFF. The CDR3, as DNA: TGTGCCACCGCCTGGGGCACTGAAGCTTTCTTT.

The V gene is TRBV29-1, the J gene TRBJ2-1; D ambiguous. This CDR3 region has 10 residues. Between the trimmed V and J ends, which lost 6 bases and 6 bases, there was a span of 6 bases. Looked up from germline, CDR1 is SQVTM and CDR2 is ANQGSEA. CDR3 DNA: TGCAGCGTAGAATTCAATGAGCAGTTCTTC. Protein product: CSVEFNEQFF.

This clonotype was seen ten or more times. J is TRBJ2-5 and V is TRBV2; D is perhaps TRBD1 or TRBD2 (5 bases each). In germline, CDR1 is SNHLY, CDR2 FYNNEI. There are 12 residues in the CDR3. V was trimmed by 3 bases and J by 5 bases, leaving 7 bases between them. Written as DNA, the CDR3 is TGTGCCAGCAGTGACAGGGACGAGACCCAGTACTTC. Its protein product is CASSDRDETQYF.

The rearrangement links TRBV6-6 to TRBJ1-6, with 7 bases aligning to TRBD1. CDR3 length: 13 residues. Germline V lookup: CDR1 MNHNY, CDR2 SVGAGI (reference sequence). The J segment lost 7 bases and the V segment lost 8 bases, leaving 5 bases of the junction unmatched. CDR3 coding DNA: TGTGCCAGCGGACAGGCGCTAAATTCACCCCTCCACTTT. Translating gives CASGQALNSPLHF.

This clonotype was seen once. The chain has TRBV7-2 and TRBJ2-7; D uncertain. The CDR3 is 13 amino acids. In germline, CDR1 is SGHTA, CDR2 FQGNSA. V was shortened by 4 bases and J by 4 bases, with 11 bases between the two germline ends. In nucleotides, the CDR3 is TGTGCCAGCAGCTGGGCGGAGAGGTACGAGCAGTACTTC. Encoded protein: CASSWAERYEQYF. The full variable domain, rest sourced from reference TRBV7-2 and TRBJ2-7, is GAGVSQSPSNKVTEKGKDVELRCDPISGHTALYWYRQSLGQGLEFLIYFQGNSAPDKSGLPSDRFSAERTGGSVSTLTIQRTQQEDSAVYLCASSWAERYEQYFGPGTRLTVT.

The J gene is TRBJ2-7, the V gene TRBV9; D is uncertain. Trimming removed 0 bases at V and 3 bases at J, with 13 bases between. The CDR3 length is 15 residues. In germline, CDR1 is SGDLS, CDR2 YYNGEE. The DNA of the CDR3 is TGTGCCAGCAGCGTAGAGACGGCGGATTTCTACGAGCAGTACTTC. It yields the protein CASSVETADFYEQYF.

This rearrangement joins TRBV15 to TRBJ1-4; TRBD1 might be the D (6 bases). The CDR3 runs to 15 residues. Germline CDR1 reads LNHNV; CDR2 reads YYDKDF (reference sequence). The V end was cut by 0 bases, the J end by 8 bases, with 13 bases between. For the CDR3, the DNA is TGTGCCACCAGCAGAGATCAAACAGGGCGGGAAAAACTGTTTTTT. Translated: CATSRDQTGREKLFF.

This clonotype was picked up a small number of times. This chain connects TRBV29-1 to TRBJ2-7; no clear D gene. V was pared by 6 bases and J by 2 bases, with 14 bases between. The CDR3 sequence is 13 residues long. Germline V CDR1 and CDR2: SQVTM, ANQGSEA. CDR3 coding DNA: TGCAGCGTGGGCGCGACCCTTACCTACGAGCAGTACTTC. Amino acid sequence: CSVGATLTYEQYF.

The V and J genes are TRBV12-3 or TRBV12-4 and TRBJ2-7; TRBD1 agrees at 10 bases. This CDR3 is 13 amino acids long. Trimming removed 7 bases from V and 3 bases from J; junction bases left unmatched: 3. CDR3 in amino acids: CASKDRGFYEQYF. CDR3 sequence (DNA): TGTGCCAGCAAGGACAGGGGGTTCTACGAGCAGTACTTC.

The chain has TRBV7-9 and TRBJ2-6; perhaps TRBD1 as D (6 bases). Looked up from germline, CDR1 is SEHNR and CDR2 is FQNEAQ (reference sequence). The V gene lost 6 bases and the J gene lost 0 bases, with 21 bases spanning the gap. The CDR3 loop spans 19 amino acids. CDR3 loop: CASRPPDRTPGSGANVLTF. The CDR3 DNA is TGTGCCAGCAGGCCGCCCGACAGGACTCCTGGCTCTGGGGCCAACGTCCTGACTTTC.

V gene TRBV5-4 combines with J gene TRBJ2-3; D might be TRBD1 or TRBD2, each matching 5 bases. The CDR3 consists of 14 residues. Germline V gives CDR1 SGHNT, CDR2 YYREEE (reference sequence). V was clipped by 0 bases and J by 4 bases, with 9 bases between them. The chain's CDR3 is CASSLEGTSDTQYF. CDR3 DNA: TGTGCCAGCAGCTTGGAGGGGACCTCAGATACGCAGTATTTT.

This sequence joins TRBV12-3 or TRBV12-4 and TRBJ2-5; 8 nucleotides agree with TRBD2. There are 14 residues in the CDR3. Unmatched junction bases numbered 11, after V lost 3 bases and J lost 11 bases. CDR3: CASSFGGPGGEQYF. The CDR3 bases are TGTGCCAGCAGTTTCGGCGGACCGGGGGGGGAGCAGTACTTC.

The gene calls are TRBV7-9 and TRBJ1-2; 9 nucleotides line up with TRBD1. With 4 bases clipped from V and 1 base from J, the junction kept 13 bases outside the gene matches. CDR3 length: 18 amino acids. Germline V gene lookup returns CDR1 SEHNR and CDR2 FQNEAQ (reference sequence). The CDR3 loop reads CASSSSSGTGLYNYGYTF. The CDR3 DNA is TGTGCCAGCAGCTCATCTTCCGGGACAGGGCTTTATAACTATGGCTACACCTTC.

The chain links TRBV20-1 to TRBJ2-7; D unclear. Germline loops: CDR1 DFQATT, CDR2 SNEGSKA (reference sequence). V was trimmed by 5 bases and J by 5 bases, leaving 19 bases between them. The CDR3 covers 14 residues. CDR3 sequence reads: CSAERPTTWDEQYF. In nucleotides, the CDR3 is TGCAGTGCTGAGAGACCGACGACGTGGGACGAGCAGTACTTC.

This clonotype has only one observation. This sequence joins TRBV29-1 and TRBJ2-7; no firm D call. V lost 4 bases to trimming and J lost 6 bases, with 19 bases between them. Germline V gives CDR1 SQVTM, CDR2 ANQGSEA. This CDR3 is 14 amino acids long. For the CDR3, the DNA is TGCAGCGTTGCAGGTAGATTAGGATACGGCGAGCAGTACTTC. Residues: CSVAGRLGYGEQYF.

This clonotype turned up a few times. The chain joins TRBV29-1 to TRBJ2-5, with no clear D. The CDR3 is made up of 13 amino acids. V was shortened by 3 bases and J by 5 bases, with 13 bases between the two germline ends. Germline V lookup: CDR1 SQVTM, CDR2 ANQGSEA. CDR3 residues: CSVDIRVGETQYF. DNA for the CDR3: TGCAGCGTTGATATTAGGGTAGGCGAGACCCAGTACTTC.

The rearrangement joins TRBV29-1 to TRBJ2-7; TRBD2 might be the D (6 bases). The germline gives CDR1 SQVTM, CDR2 ANQGSEA. Trimming removed 1 base at V and 7 bases at J, with 17 bases between. The length of the CDR3 is 14 residues. As DNA, the CDR3 is TGCAGCGTTGAAGGGGACCCCGGGGGAAGGGAGCAGTACTTC. The encoded protein is CSVEGDPGGREQYF.

This clonotype was detected ten times or more. The V call is TRBV3-1, the J call TRBJ2-4; no definite D call. Trimming left V 2 bases short and J 15 bases short, with 17 bases between. This CDR3 has 13 residues. Germline loops: CDR1 LGHDT, CDR2 YNNKEL (reference sequence). The CDR3 is CASSQIPSGFGYF. The CDR3 coding sequence is TGTGCCAGCAGCCAAATCCCCAGTGGGTTCGGGTACTTC.

J is TRBJ2-5 and V is TRBV10-2, with TRBD2 matching over 7 bases. There are 16 residues in the CDR3. J was trimmed by 5 bases and V by 3 bases; bases with no gene match: 12. CDR1 and CDR2 from the germline V gene are WSHSY and SAAADI. CDR3 sequence (DNA): TGCGCCAGCAGTGATACTGGCGGGAGCCCCTGGGAGACCCAGTACTTC. The encoded protein is CASSDTGGSPWETQYF.

In this sample, this clonotype turned up a few times. The germline gene is not matched at one end of the junction; a read error may be the cause. The genes are TRBV3-1 and TRBJ2-5; D is uncertain. The CDR3 is 14 amino acids. Germline loops: CDR1 LGHDT, CDR2 YNNKEL (reference sequence). The CDR3 reads CASSEDDRLVTQYF. As DNA, the CDR3 is TGTGCCAGCAGCGAAGACGATAGGTTGGTGACCCAGTACTTC.

This clonotype was picked up a small number of times. V usage is TRBV5-1 and J usage is TRBJ1-1; D not resolved. CDR1 and CDR2 from the germline V gene are SGHRS and YFSETQ. The CDR3 contains 14 residues. The V gene lost 6 bases and the J gene lost 1 base, with 13 bases spanning the gap. DNA for the CDR3: TGCGCCAGCACCTCTTGGGTATCGAACACTGAAGCTTTCTTT. This sequence encodes CASTSWVSNTEAFF.

The chain employs TRBV7-2 and TRBJ1-4; D is unresolved. The CDR3 contains 16 residues. The germline V gene encodes CDR1 SGHTA and CDR2 FQGNSA. Trimming took off 2 bases at V and 0 bases at J, with 10 bases between the two ends. The CDR3 loop is CASSLRTGTTNEKLFF. The CDR3 bases are TGTGCCAGCAGCTTAAGGACGGGAACAACTAATGAAAAACTGTTTTTT. Full variable domain (rest looked up from reference TRBV7-2 and TRBJ1-4): GAGVSQSPSNKVTEKGKDVELRCDPISGHTALYWYRQSLGQGLEFLIYFQGNSAPDKSGLPSDRFSAERTGGSVSTLTIQRTQQEDSAVYLCASSLRTGTTNEKLFFGSGTQLSVL.

The chain is built from TRBV2 and TRBJ1-2; D unclear. Germline lookup yields CDR1 SNHLY and CDR2 FYNNEI. The V end lost 6 bases, the J end lost 4 bases, and 12 bases lay between the germline ends. The CDR3 is 13 amino acids. This CDR3 reads CASSGRSAYGYTF. As DNA, the CDR3 is TGTGCCAGCAGCGGGAGGTCGGCCTATGGCTACACCTTC.

In this sample, this clonotype turned up a few times. The chain uses TRBV12-3 or TRBV12-4 and TRBJ2-3; 10 nucleotides line up with TRBD2. The CDR3 runs 15 residues. The CDR3 is CGQMPSGRPTDTQYF. The DNA for the CDR3 is TGTGGCCAGATGCCTAGCGGGAGACCAACAGATACGCAGTATTTT.

This clonotype was counted a few times. The chain joins TRBV29-1 to TRBJ2-7, with D perhaps matching TRBD1 (6 bases). This CDR3 has 13 amino acids. Trimming shortened V by 3 bases and J by 3 bases, and 12 bases separated the two germline ends. Per germline, CDR1 SQVTM and CDR2 ANQGSEA. CDR3 nucleotides: TGCAGCGTTGATGGGGGCGAGCTCTACGAGCAGTACTTC. Its protein is CSVDGGELYEQYF.

This clonotype showed up many times. The gene calls are TRBV6-1 and TRBJ2-7; 10 nucleotides match TRBD2. V gave up 5 bases and J gave up 0 bases; unmatched junction bases: 4. CDR1 and CDR2 from the germline V gene are MNHNS and SASEGT. CDR3 length equals 15 residues. CDR3 amino acids: CASSSRLAGSYEQYF. CDR3 DNA: TGTGCCAGCAGTTCCCGACTAGCGGGCTCCTACGAGCAGTACTTC.

The rearrangement joins TRBV2 to TRBJ2-3, with a weak D call TRBD1 (6 bases). V lost 6 bases, J lost 3 bases, and 13 bases lay in between. This CDR3 region has 14 residues. The germline gives CDR1 SNHLY, CDR2 FYNNEI. The CDR3 nucleotides are TGTGCCAGCAGACAGGGAAGGGTTACAGATACGCAGTATTTT. It encodes CASRQGRVTDTQYF.

This chain links TRBV6-1 with TRBJ2-3, with D possibly being TRBD2 (5 bases). CDR3 size: 18 residues. The V gene's germline CDR1 is MNHNS and CDR2 SASEGT. The V end lost 6 bases, the J end lost 0 bases, and 22 bases lay between the germline ends. The CDR3 DNA reads TGTGCCAGCAGCCCAATCAGTGGTGGGAAGCGGAGCACAGATACGCAGTATTTT. Protein product: CASSPISGGKRSTDTQYF.